This entry features one T cell receptor beta chain sequence. The antigen is not known. The entry originates in a study of human T cells and chemical hapten exposure. Study-level background: Small pooled library volume differences mainly caused per-sample TCR yield variation.

Time point described: patch test 2, 6 weeks after DPC sensitization. Treatment described: therapeutic diphenylcyclopropenone sensitization with weekly scalp DPC. The CDR3 totals 13 residues. Per germline, CDR1 SNHLY and CDR2 FYNNEI. J was trimmed by 4 bases and V by 8 bases; bases with no gene match: 8. Study results and caveats: The study found that DPC sensitization did not change TCRs above 1 in 1000 frequency.

Via MiXCR, TCRdb re-called the RACE reads, giving one row per CDR3 protein. The data contain 140,000 or so distinct CDR3 sequences, over 9.5% of them singletons. Sequenced material: whole blood, taken in connection with sensitization to the hapten diphenylcyclopropenone (DPC). The source is a woman between 45 and 65 years old with alopecia areata. Some clones in this sample may be carry-over from other donors' samples. The chain recombines TRBV2 with TRBJ2-7, with 7 nucleotides matching TRBD1. The CDR3 protein is CASLGTVRYEQYF. The CDR3 region has the DNA TGTGCCAGCCTTGGGACAGTTAGGTACGAGCAGTACTTC.